The rows below give T cell receptor beta chains drawn from one sample of a study of blood T cell repertoires in COVID-19. The repertoire was sequenced with immunoSEQ multiplex PCR; TCRdb's copy has only in-frame clones and lacks some. The sample holds some 160,000 clones; 70% to 80% are singletons and the top ten take 15% to 20%. Sequencing input: PBMCs or T cells enriched from blood (not recorded which). These receptors all stem from a woman in her seventies in a cohort exposed to, infected with or recovered from COVID-19 (not recorded which). Both conserved end residues are part of each CDR3. Each record gives: CDR3 length, D gene, J gene, V gene, clone size, CDR3 protein, CDR3 DNA. D genes are given only for firm matches. Size is stated for part of the rows, as once, few or many counts, or as a class when the clone is expanded.

len: 14; d_gene: NA; j_gene: TRBJ2-7; v_gene: TRBV7-9; abundance: once; CDR3aa: CASSLYQGSNEQYF; CDR3nt: TGTGCCAGCAGCTTATATCAGGGGAGCAACGAGCAGTACTTC
len: 13; d_gene: NA; j_gene: TRBJ2-1; v_gene: TRBV11-2; abundance: NA; CDR3aa: CASSLERYNEQFF; CDR3nt: TGTGCCAGCAGCTTAGAGAGGTACAATGAGCAGTTCTTC
len: 14; d_gene: NA; j_gene: TRBJ2-2; v_gene: TRBV5-1; abundance: NA; CDR3aa: CASSLDRGTGELFF; CDR3nt: TGCGCCAGCAGCTTGGATAGGGGGACCGGGGAGCTGTTTTTT
len: 15; d_gene: TRBD1; j_gene: TRBJ2-1; v_gene: TRBV2; abundance: NA; CDR3aa: CASSYEGGAFYEQFF; CDR3nt: TGTGCCAGCAGTTACGAAGGGGGCGCCTTCTATGAGCAGTTCTTC
len: 19; d_gene: TRBD2; j_gene: TRBJ2-1; v_gene: TRBV6-6; abundance: NA; CDR3aa: CASSPWTSGIIGRYNKQFF; CDR3nt: TGTGCCAGCAGTCCCTGGACTAGCGGGATTATAGGGAGGTACAATAAGCAGTTCTTC
len: 15; d_gene: TRBD2; j_gene: TRBJ2-3; v_gene: TRBV11-2; abundance: NA; CDR3aa: CASSLYSGSTDTQYF; CDR3nt: TGTGCCAGCAGCTTATATAGCGGGAGCACAGATACGCAGTATTTT
len: 16; d_gene: TRBD1; j_gene: TRBJ1-2; v_gene: TRBV11-2; abundance: NA; CDR3aa: CASSLVGTATNYGYTF; CDR3nt: TGTGCCAGCAGCTTAGTAGGGACAGCTACTAACTATGGCTACACCTTC
len: 16; d_gene: TRBD2; j_gene: TRBJ2-1; v_gene: TRBV6-2/TRBV6-3; abundance: NA; CDR3aa: CASSSPSAGVYNEQFF; CDR3nt: TGTGCCAGCAGTTCGCCCTCAGCGGGGGTTTACAATGAGCAGTTCTTC
len: 16; d_gene: TRBD2; j_gene: TRBJ2-1; v_gene: TRBV5-1; abundance: NA; CDR3aa: CASSLEGTSLSDEQFF; CDR3nt: TGCGCCAGCAGCTTGGAAGGGACTAGCCTTAGCGATGAGCAGTTCTTC
len: 13; d_gene: NA; j_gene: TRBJ1-2; v_gene: TRBV6-5; abundance: NA; CDR3aa: CASTRTTEYGYTF; CDR3nt: TGTGCCAGCACGCGAACGACAGAGTATGGCTACACCTTC
len: 16; d_gene: NA; j_gene: TRBJ1-6; v_gene: TRBV19; abundance: NA; CDR3aa: CASSPTWAASGSPLHF; CDR3nt: TGTGCCAGTAGTCCCACGTGGGCAGCTTCGGGATCACCCCTCCACTTT
len: 13; d_gene: NA; j_gene: TRBJ2-7; v_gene: TRBV28; abundance: NA; CDR3aa: CASSSPTAYEQYF; CDR3nt: TGTGCCAGCAGCTCACCAACAGCCTACGAGCAGTACTTC
len: 13; d_gene: NA; j_gene: TRBJ1-2; v_gene: TRBV6-5; abundance: NA; CDR3aa: CASRAGPNYGYTF; CDR3nt: TGTGCCAGCAGGGCAGGGCCTAACTATGGCTACACCTTC
len: 13; d_gene: TRBD1; j_gene: TRBJ1-2; v_gene: TRBV10-1; abundance: NA; CDR3aa: CASSRGQGDGYTF; CDR3nt: TGCGCCAGCAGTCGCGGACAGGGGGATGGCTACACCTTC
len: 18; d_gene: NA; j_gene: TRBJ2-2; v_gene: TRBV27; abundance: NA; CDR3aa: CASSFESQGGGDTGELFF; CDR3nt: TGTGCCAGCAGTTTTGAGAGTCAGGGGGGCGGGGACACCGGGGAGCTGTTTTTT
len: 15; d_gene: TRBD2; j_gene: TRBJ2-3; v_gene: TRBV4-3; abundance: NA; CDR3aa: CASSQELAGAGTQYF; CDR3nt: TGCGCCAGCAGCCAAGAACTAGCGGGAGCAGGTACGCAGTATTTT
len: 14; d_gene: NA; j_gene: TRBJ1-2; v_gene: TRBV28; abundance: few; CDR3aa: CASSFQTTRYGYTF; CDR3nt: TGTGCCAGCAGTTTTCAGACAACTCGCTATGGCTACACCTTC
len: 16; d_gene: TRBD2; j_gene: TRBJ2-3; v_gene: TRBV4-1; abundance: many; CDR3aa: CASSQKLAGGTDTQYF; CDR3nt: TGCGCCAGCAGCCAAAAACTAGCGGGAGGCACAGATACGCAGTATTTT
len: 17; d_gene: TRBD1; j_gene: TRBJ2-7; v_gene: TRBV6-2/TRBV6-3; abundance: NA; CDR3aa: CASSYLPRTGMTYEQYF; CDR3nt: TGTGCCAGCAGTTATCTACCCCGGACAGGCATGACCTACGAGCAGTACTTC
len: 16; d_gene: TRBD2; j_gene: TRBJ2-3; v_gene: TRBV5-4; abundance: NA; CDR3aa: CASSLPLAGVGDTQYF; CDR3nt: TGTGCCAGCAGCTTGCCGCTAGCGGGAGTTGGAGATACGCAGTATTTT